These 24 T cell receptor beta chains were all obtained from the same sample, sequenced in a study of Tregs in tolerant kidney transplant recipients. Clones were read by immunoSEQ multiplex PCR, and TCRdb kept only the in-frame ones, dropping some. The table records tens of thousands of clones, approximately 92% of them present only once. The sample was CD8+ T cells from blood. The receptor set was obtained from a human donor in good health.

This clone was counted once. The genes are TRBV2 and TRBJ1-2, with D perhaps matching TRBD1 (5 bases). Trimming took off 8 bases at V and 6 bases at J, with 19 bases between the two ends. Looked up from germline, CDR1 is SNHLY and CDR2 is FYNNEI. The CDR3 is 14 amino acids. This CDR3 reads CASPWTSEGHGYTF. In DNA, the CDR3 is TGTGCCAGCCCCTGGACATCAGAGGGGCATGGCTACACCTTC.

This chain connects TRBV6-1 to TRBJ2-3, with 11 bases aligning to TRBD2. V trimming: 6 bases; J trimming: 1 base; junction bases outside the gene matches: 3. Per the germline V gene, CDR1 is MNHNS and CDR2 is SASEGT. The CDR3 consists of 15 residues. The CDR3 here is CASSLLAGGTDTQYF. CDR3 nucleotide sequence: TGTGCCAGCAGCCTACTAGCGGGAGGCACAGATACGCAGTATTTT.

V usage is TRBV30 and J usage is TRBJ2-7, with TRBD1 matching 8 bases. The CDR3 has 12 residues. CDR1 is GTSNPN and CDR2 is SVGIG in the germline V gene (reference sequence). The V gene end was trimmed by 5 bases and the J gene end by 4 bases; junction bases not matched to a gene: 4. CDR3 sequence reads: CAWGGQGYEQYF. The CDR3 DNA follows: TGTGCCTGGGGAGGACAGGGATACGAGCAGTACTTC.

The chain has TRBV7-9 and TRBJ2-7, with 10 bases fitting TRBD1. The length of the CDR3 is 16 residues. The junction had 14 bases not matched to a gene; V was cut back by 5 bases and J by 7 bases. CDR1 and CDR2 (germline): SEHNR, FQNEAQ (reference sequence). The CDR3 region is CASSPALWTGGWEQYF. CDR3 in DNA: TGTGCCAGCAGCCCAGCATTGTGGACAGGGGGATGGGAGCAGTACTTC.

This clone was recorded only once. This rearrangement joins TRBV27 to TRBJ1-2; 10 bases line up with TRBD1. J lost 4 bases, V lost 3 bases, and 5 bases had no gene match. Per the germline V gene, CDR1 is MNHEY and CDR2 is SMNVEV (reference sequence). The CDR3 runs to 15 residues. The CDR3 reads CASSFRDRGGYGYTF. The DNA for the CDR3 is TGTGCCAGCAGTTTCCGGGACAGGGGTGGCTATGGCTACACCTTC.

The chain uses TRBV6-1 and TRBJ2-7; TRBD2 matches 8 bases. CDR1 and CDR2 (germline): MNHNS, SASEGT. This CDR3 spans 17 amino acids. V lost 1 base and J lost 2; bases outside the gene matches: 10. The CDR3 protein is CASSEVLAGPTTYEQYF. Written as DNA, the CDR3 is TGTGCCAGCAGTGAAGTATTAGCGGGGCCAACTACCTACGAGCAGTACTTC.

The chain couples TRBV27 to TRBJ2-1; D gene unclear. The CDR3 has 13 amino acids. Germline V gives CDR1 MNHEY, CDR2 SMNVEV (reference sequence). Between the trimmed V and J ends, which lost 3 bases and 5 bases, there was a span of 8 bases. CDR3 in DNA: TGTGCCAGCAGTTTGGGTAGAAACAATGAGCAGTTCTTC. Its protein product is CASSLGRNNEQFF.

The chain links TRBV19 to TRBJ2-1, with TRBD2 matching 7 bases. The V gene's germline CDR1 is LNHDA and CDR2 SQIVND (reference sequence). The CDR3 has 15 amino acids. Losses at the gene ends were 7 bases for V and 2 bases for J; bases not matched to a gene: 8. The DNA of the CDR3 is TGTGCCAGTACCAAAAGCGGGACCGCCTACAATGAGCAGTTCTTC. Translating it yields CASTKSGTAYNEQFF.

This rearrangement joins TRBV6-1 to TRBJ2-7, with TRBD2 matching 9 bases. Per germline, CDR1 MNHNS and CDR2 SASEGT. This CDR3 is built from 16 residues. V gave up 3 bases and J gave up 2 bases; unmatched junction bases: 8. Here the CDR3 reads CASSDQGGGGAYEQYF. Written as DNA, the CDR3 is TGTGCCAGCAGTGATCAAGGCGGCGGGGGGGCCTACGAGCAGTACTTC.

J is TRBJ2-3 and V is TRBV10-3; TRBD2 aligns across 7 bases. This CDR3 region has 17 residues. Germline V lookup: CDR1 ENHRY, CDR2 SYGVKD. V trimming: 3 bases; J trimming: 0 bases; junction bases outside the gene matches: 9. In nucleotides, the CDR3 is TGTGCCATCAGTGAACTAGGGGACTATGGGAGCACAGATACGCAGTATTTT. Its protein product is CAISELGDYGSTDTQYF.

The rearrangement links TRBV10-2 to TRBJ2-6; 8 bases are a match to TRBD2. With V trimmed by 6 bases and J by 0 bases, 7 bases remained unmatched. There are 17 residues in the CDR3. The germline gives CDR1 WSHSY, CDR2 SAAADI. CDR3 protein: CASRKGGRSSGANVLTF. The DNA of the CDR3 is TGCGCCAGCAGGAAGGGCGGGAGGTCCTCTGGGGCCAACGTCCTGACTTTC.

The gene calls are TRBV7-8 and TRBJ2-7; D is uncertain. The CDR3 length is 13 residues. Between the trimmed V and J ends, which lost 5 bases and 3 bases, there was a span of 11 bases. The germline V gene encodes CDR1 SGHVS and CDR2 FQNEAQ. This CDR3 reads CASSLSLDYEQYF. The CDR3 nucleotides read TGTGCCAGCAGCCTCAGTCTGGACTACGAGCAGTACTTC. Full variable domain (rest looked up from reference TRBV7-8 and TRBJ2-7): GAGVSQSPRYKVAKRGQDVALRCDPISGHVSLFWYQQALGQGPEFLTYFQNEAQLDKSGLPSDRFFAERPEGSVSTLKIQRTQQEDSAVYLCASSLSLDYEQYFGPGTRLTVT.

This chain links TRBV5-6 with TRBJ1-1; the D gene is possibly TRBD1 (6 bases). V was pared by 2 bases and J by 4 bases, with 9 bases between. This CDR3 contains 13 residues. Germline-derived CDR1 and CDR2 are SGHDT and YYEEEE. This chain's CDR3 is CASSLGGTTEAFF. CDR3 nucleotide sequence: TGTGCCAGCAGCTTAGGGGGGACCACTGAAGCTTTCTTT.

The chain couples TRBV6-5 to TRBJ2-7, with 7 bases lining up with TRBD1. Germline CDR1 MNHEY, CDR2 SVGAGI. This CDR3 spans 14 amino acids. The J segment lost 3 bases and the V segment lost 2 bases, leaving 4 bases of the junction unmatched. CDR3: CASSYDRVGYEQYF. CDR3 in DNA: TGTGCCAGCAGTTACGACAGGGTAGGCTACGAGCAGTACTTC.

The chain recombines TRBV6-1 with TRBJ2-3; 10 nucleotides align to TRBD2. The J segment lost 6 bases and the V segment lost 0 bases, leaving 12 bases of the junction unmatched. Looked up from germline, CDR1 is MNHNS and CDR2 is SASEGT. This CDR3 comprises 18 residues. As DNA, the CDR3 is TGTGCCAGCAGTGAAGCGTTGGCTAGCGGGAGCTATCAGGATACGCAGTATTTT. Translated: CASSEALASGSYQDTQYF.

The gene calls are TRBV27 and TRBJ2-7; D unclear. The ends were cut back, 1 base at V and 7 bases at J, with 8 bases in the middle. This CDR3 is 12 amino acids long. Germline CDR1 is MNHEY and CDR2 is SMNVEV (reference sequence). The CDR3 DNA is TGTGCCAGCAGTTTATGCTCGCCAGAGCAGTACTTC. Amino acids: CASSLCSPEQYF.

This chain joins TRBV2 and TRBJ2-7; no clear D gene. V was pared by 4 bases and J by 1 base, with 5 bases between. CDR1 is SNHLY and CDR2 is FYNNEI in the germline V gene. The CDR3 consists of 12 residues. CDR3 loop: CASSARSYEQYF. CDR3 nucleotides: TGTGCCAGCAGTGCTAGATCCTACGAGCAGTACTTC. The full variable domain, with the rest looked up from reference TRBV2 and TRBJ2-7, is EPEVTQTPSHQVTQMGQEVILRCVPISNHLYFYWYRQILGQKVEFLVSFYNNEISEKSEIFDDQFSVERPDGSNFTLKIRSTKLEDSAMYFCASSARSYEQYFGPGTRLTVT.

This clone has only a few counts. V and J are TRBV6-1 and TRBJ2-3; TRBD2 agrees at 8 bases. J gave up 3 bases and V 6 bases, and 5 bases lay outside the gene matches. This CDR3 has 14 residues. Germline V CDR1 and CDR2: MNHNS, SASEGT. Here the CDR3 DNA reads TGTGCCAGCAGAAATAGCGGGGAGACAGATACGCAGTATTTT. It codes for CASRNSGETDTQYF.

The chain couples TRBV6-6 to TRBJ1-6; D is perhaps TRBD1 (5 bases). Between the trimmed V and J ends, which lost 2 bases and 3 bases, there was a span of 11 bases. Germline V gives CDR1 MNHNY, CDR2 SVGAGI (reference sequence). The CDR3 consists of 16 residues. CDR3 region: CASSYMAGLYNSPLHF. The CDR3 bases are TGTGCCAGCAGTTACATGGCAGGGCTCTATAATTCACCCCTCCACTTT.

The chain combines TRBV11-2 with TRBJ2-1; TRBD2 aligns across 8 bases. Germline assignment: CDR1 SGHAT and CDR2 FQNNGV. The CDR3 covers 15 residues. Trimming at V came to 3 bases and at J to 8 bases, leaving 9 bases not matched to a gene. CDR3 amino acids: CASSFPGGPGDEQFF. In nucleotides, the CDR3 is TGTGCCAGCAGCTTTCCGGGAGGGCCGGGTGATGAGCAGTTCTTC.

In this sample, this clone turned up once. V usage is TRBV5-4 and J usage is TRBJ1-5, with 9 positions matching TRBD1. The germline V gene encodes CDR1 SGHNT and CDR2 YYREEE (reference sequence). After removal of 0 bases from V and 4 bases from J, the junction contained 5 bases not matched to a gene. The CDR3 spans 16 residues. The CDR3 loop is CASSLGPGQGNQPQHF. CDR3 nucleotide sequence: TGTGCCAGCAGCTTGGGACCGGGACAGGGTAATCAGCCCCAGCATTTT.

This chain joins TRBV6-5 and TRBJ2-1, with 8 bases matching TRBD2. Looked up from germline, CDR1 is MNHEY and CDR2 is SVGAGI. The CDR3 length is 15 residues. V was clipped by 5 bases and J by 1 base; unmatched bases: 4. Here the CDR3 DNA reads TGTGCCAGCAGTCAGGGGACTAGTTCCTACAATGAGCAGTTCTTC. Amino acids: CASSQGTSSYNEQFF.

This clone turned up a few times. The chain carries TRBV27 and TRBJ2-7; D possibly matches TRBD1 or TRBD2 (6 bases each). Germline V gene lookup returns CDR1 MNHEY and CDR2 SMNVEV (reference sequence). V lost 1 base and J lost 4, with 14 bases in between. This CDR3 has 15 amino acids. The CDR3 DNA reads TGTGCCAGCAGTTTATTGGGGCAGGGGAGGTACGAGCAGTACTTC. Translating it yields CASSLLGQGRYEQYF.

The chain joins TRBV5-6 to TRBJ1-6, with 7 bases matching TRBD1. The ends lost 0 bases at V and 8 bases at J; junction bases unmatched: 2. The germline V gene has CDR1 SGHDT and CDR2 YYEEEE. There are 14 residues in the CDR3. CDR3: CASSLDRGYSPLHF. For the CDR3, the DNA is TGTGCCAGCAGCTTGGACAGGGGATATTCACCCCTCCACTTT. The variable domain in full, completed from reference TRBV5-6 and TRBJ1-6, reads DAGVTQSPTHLIKTRGQQVTLRCSPKSGHDTVSWYQQALGQGPQFIFQYYEEEERQRGNFPDRFSGHQFPNYSSELNVNALLLGDSALYLCASSLDRGYSPLHFGNGTRLTVT.